This T cell receptor beta chain was profiled in a study of cytomegalovirus exposure and HLA in healthy donors. Study at large: The approximately 120 validation repertoires, a later analysis reported, used the same platform as the approximately 700 first-cohort repertoires. Study observations and caveats: Researchers catalogued approximately 170 TCR beta chains as cytomegalovirus-associated.

The CDR3 covers 15 residues. The V gene's germline CDR1 is MDHEN and CDR2 SYDVKM. Trimming left V 6 bases short and J 2 bases short, with 14 bases between. Concerning this clone: What it binds is unknown.

The assay was immunoSEQ multiplex PCR, and TCRdb's table has in-frame clones only and misses some. The data contain 71,000 or so clones, around 93% of them singletons. The sequencing input was PBMCs. The V and J genes are TRBV28 and TRBJ1-5; possibly TRBD1 for D (6 bases). The clonotype comes from a woman between 18 and 29 years old in good health and CMV-seronegative. The CDR3 here is CASRDGGFGNQPQHF. The CDR3 DNA reads TGTGCCAGCAGGGATGGGGGCTTCGGCAATCAGCCCCAGCATTTT.